The next 26 T cell receptor beta chains were all read from a single sample in a study of blood T cell repertoires in COVID-19. Measured with immunoSEQ multiplex PCR; TCRdb has only the in-frame clones, and not every one. This sample has more than 95,000 clones, with roughly 85% found just once. The sequenced material came from peripheral blood. Every receptor here comes from a man older than 75 with active or convalescent COVID-19.

The J gene is TRBJ2-3, the V gene TRBV5-8; 8 bases agree with TRBD2. This CDR3 region has 18 residues. J gave up 4 bases and V 0 bases, and 13 bases lay outside the gene matches. Looked up from germline, CDR1 is SGHTS and CDR2 is YDEGEE. The chain's CDR3 is CASSLVRGRTSLADTQYF. CDR3 nucleotides: TGTGCCAGCAGCTTGGTTAGGGGCCGGACTAGCCTAGCAGATACGCAGTATTTT.

For this clone: This sample also contains other DNA sequences that code for the same CDR3. The chain employs TRBV7-2 and TRBJ2-1; D is perhaps TRBD1 (5 bases). The V and J ends lost 0 bases and 4 bases respectively, with 7 bases between them. This CDR3 has 14 amino acids. CDR1 is SGHTA, CDR2 FQGNSA, per germline. The CDR3 here is CASSLAGVYNEQFF. The CDR3 DNA follows: TGTGCCAGCAGCTTAGCAGGGGTATACAATGAGCAGTTCTTC. The complete variable domain, with remaining parts taken from reference TRBV7-2 and TRBJ2-1, reads GAGVSQSPSNKVTEKGKDVELRCDPISGHTALYWYRQSLGQGLEFLIYFQGNSAPDKSGLPSDRFSAERTGGSVSTLTIQRTQQEDSAVYLCASSLAGVYNEQFFGPGTRLTVL.

The J gene is TRBJ1-5, the V gene TRBV28, with D maybe TRBD1 (5 bases). CDR3 size: 16 residues. Germline CDR1 MDHEN, CDR2 SYDVKM. Trimming pared 2 bases from V and 6 bases from J, leaving 17 bases between. CDR3 sequence reads: CASSLRSGWGRQPQHF. The DNA of the CDR3 is TGTGCCAGCAGTTTAAGGTCAGGGTGGGGCCGTCAGCCCCAGCATTTT.

CDR3 DNA: TGTGCCAGCACCCTGGACAGGGTGAACACCGGGGAGCTGTTTTTT. It codes for CASTLDRVNTGELFF. The chain has TRBV27 and TRBJ2-2, with TRBD1 identical over 8 bases. The germline V gene encodes CDR1 MNHEY and CDR2 SMNVEV (reference sequence). The CDR3 length is 15 residues. Trimming cost V 7 bases and J 1 base; bases outside gene matches: 5.

The rearrangement joins TRBV10-3 to TRBJ1-5; D is uncertain. Trimming pared 0 bases from V and 7 bases from J, leaving 16 bases between. The CDR3 is 16 amino acids. Germline V gene sequence: CDR1 ENHRY, CDR2 SYGVKD. The DNA for the CDR3 is TGTGCCATCAGTGAGTCCGCGAATGAGGGAAGGCAGCCCCAGCATTTT. Protein sequence: CAISESANEGRQPQHF.

This sequence joins TRBV7-6 and TRBJ1-3; TRBD1 matches at 12 bases. The germline V gene has CDR1 SGHVS and CDR2 FNYEAQ. V trimming: 5 bases; J trimming: 3 bases; junction bases outside the gene matches: 8. The CDR3 spans 17 residues. The CDR3: CASSVQGQGAIGNTIYF. The CDR3 bases are TGTGCCAGCAGCGTCCAGGGACAGGGGGCTATTGGAAACACCATATATTTT.

The rearrangement links TRBV5-6 to TRBJ1-6; 7 nucleotides line up with TRBD1. The CDR3 is 14 amino acids. V dropped 2 bases and J dropped 4; count of bases not matched to a gene: 0. Germline CDR1 reads SGHDT; CDR2 reads YYEEEE. The CDR3 region has the DNA TGTGCCAGCAGCTTACAGGGGTATAATTCACCCCTCCACTTT. The encoded protein is CASSLQGYNSPLHF.

The chain links TRBV7-2 to TRBJ2-7, with 10 bases fitting TRBD2. Germline lookup yields CDR1 SGHTA and CDR2 FQGNSA. The CDR3 runs to 15 residues. J lost 0 bases, V lost 5 bases, and 4 bases had no gene match. The CDR3, as DNA: TGTGCCAGCAGCACCTTAGCGGGAGGCTCCTACGAGCAGTACTTC. It encodes CASSTLAGGSYEQYF.

This clone came up once. The chain recombines TRBV13 with TRBJ2-1; 9 positions match TRBD2. Germline CDR1 PRHDT, CDR2 FYEKMQ (reference sequence). This CDR3 is built from 14 residues. With 3 bases clipped from V and 5 bases from J, the junction kept 2 bases outside the gene matches. DNA of the CDR3: TGTGCCAGCAGCTTTGAGCGGGAGGACAATGAGCAGTTCTTC. Amino acid sequence: CASSFEREDNEQFF.

The rearrangement joins TRBV7-3 to TRBJ1-5, with unresolved D. Trimming left V 5 bases short and J 9 bases short, with 14 bases between. Looked up from germline, CDR1 is SGHTA and CDR2 is FQGTGA. The CDR3 covers 13 residues. The CDR3 DNA reads TGTGCCAGCAGCCCGCGTCTCCCTGGGCCCCAGCATTTT. This codes for CASSPRLPGPQHF.

This chain links TRBV7-2 with TRBJ2-3; 10 bases align to TRBD2. The CDR3 runs to 15 residues. Germline V gene sequence: CDR1 SGHTA, CDR2 FQGNSA. The V gene end was trimmed by 5 bases and the J gene end by 6 bases; junction bases not matched to a gene: 8. The CDR3 DNA reads as TGTGCCAGCAGCCTGAGCGGGGGGGCAGGGGATACGCAGTATTTT. Translated, it gives CASSLSGGAGDTQYF.

The chain combines TRBV9 with TRBJ1-1, with TRBD1 identical over 7 bases. The CDR3 runs to 14 residues. Germline CDR1 and CDR2: SGDLS and YYNGEE. V was pared by 4 bases and J by 0 bases, with 3 bases of the junction left unmatched. CDR3 nucleotide sequence: TGTGCCAGCAGCAAGGGACAGATGAACACTGAAGCTTTCTTT. It codes for CASSKGQMNTEAFF.

The rearrangement uses TRBV7-3 and TRBJ2-1; 11 nucleotides agree with TRBD2. Per germline, CDR1 SGHTA and CDR2 FQGTGA. The CDR3 consists of 17 residues. J was trimmed by 2 bases and V by 2 bases; bases with no gene match: 5. This chain's CDR3 is CASSLGASGGPYNEQFF. The CDR3, as DNA: TGTGCCAGCAGCTTAGGGGCTAGCGGGGGGCCCTACAATGAGCAGTTCTTC.

The V call is TRBV7-2, the J call TRBJ2-7, with D possibly being TRBD1 (5 bases). Germline V gene lookup returns CDR1 SGHTA and CDR2 FQGNSA. CDR3 length: 15 amino acids. The V end lost 1 base, the J end lost 2 bases, and 12 bases lay between the germline ends. This CDR3 reads CASSLDRSLTYEQYF. As DNA, the CDR3 is TGTGCCAGCAGCTTAGACAGGAGTCTCACCTACGAGCAGTACTTC. The whole variable domain, remainder taken from reference TRBV7-2 and TRBJ2-7, is GAGVSQSPSNKVTEKGKDVELRCDPISGHTALYWYRQSLGQGLEFLIYFQGNSAPDKSGLPSDRFSAERTGGSVSTLTIQRTQQEDSAVYLCASSLDRSLTYEQYFGPGTRLTVT.

This chain links TRBV19 with TRBJ2-1; the match to TRBD2 covers 10 bases. The ends lost 7 bases at V and 7 bases at J; junction bases unmatched: 7. The CDR3 runs to 14 residues. Looked up from germline, CDR1 is LNHDA and CDR2 is SQIVND (reference sequence). CDR3 region: CASTMRTSGNEQFF. The CDR3 DNA is TGTGCCAGTACTATGCGGACTAGCGGAAATGAGCAGTTCTTC.

The chain carries TRBV19 and TRBJ1-4; the match to TRBD1 covers 9 bases. Germline CDR1 reads LNHDA; CDR2 reads SQIVND (reference sequence). The CDR3 runs to 17 residues. Trimming took 4 bases from V and 2 from J; bases not matched to a gene: 8. The CDR3, as DNA: TGTGCCAGTAGTACTTACAGGGGGCGCGGCACTAATGAAAAACTGTTTTTT. This gives the protein CASSTYRGRGTNEKLFF.

The CDR3 DNA follows: TGTGCCAGCAGCTTAGTTGGGACAGGGGGGTCTAATGAGCAGTTCTTC. The encoded protein is CASSLVGTGGSNEQFF. The rearrangement uses TRBV11-2 and TRBJ2-1; 11 bases fit TRBD1. The CDR3 covers 16 residues. Trimming at V came to 1 base and at J to 7 bases, leaving 6 bases not matched to a gene. From germline, CDR1 is SGHAT and CDR2 FQNNGV.

The chain uses TRBV19 and TRBJ2-7, with D possibly matching TRBD1 (6 bases). The ends were cut back, 4 bases at V and 3 bases at J, with 19 bases in the middle. CDR3 length: 16 amino acids. The germline V gene has CDR1 LNHDA and CDR2 SQIVND (reference sequence). The CDR3 DNA reads as TGTGCCAGTAGTAAATCGTCCGGGACAAATTTCTACGAGCAGTACTTC. Amino acid sequence: CASSKSSGTNFYEQYF.

The chain links TRBV24-1 to TRBJ2-1; 9 positions match TRBD1. The CDR3 is 21 amino acids. Germline V gives CDR1 KGHDR, CDR2 SFDVKD. The ends lost 0 bases at V and 1 base at J; junction bases unmatched: 15. The CDR3: CATSDLPLGDREAGSYNEQFF. CDR3 in DNA: TGTGCCACCAGTGATTTGCCCCTAGGGGACAGGGAGGCCGGTTCCTACAATGAGCAGTTCTTC.

This clone has a single count. The chain links TRBV5-4 to TRBJ1-2; 10 bases line up with TRBD1. This CDR3 has 13 amino acids. V shed 3 bases, J shed 8 bases, and the junction held 4 bases outside the gene matches. From germline, CDR1 is SGHNT and CDR2 YYREEE (reference sequence). The CDR3: CASSWDRGRGYTF. The CDR3 DNA sequence: TGTGCCAGCAGCTGGGACAGGGGACGCGGCTACACCTTC.

This clone showed up just once. The chain has TRBV11-3 and TRBJ1-6; no clear D gene. V was trimmed by 3 bases and J by 10 bases, leaving 10 bases between them. Germline CDR1 reads SGHNT; CDR2 reads YENEEA. The length of the CDR3 is 13 residues. CDR3 sequence (DNA): TGTGCCAGCAGCTTGCGACTTGGCTCACCCCTCCACTTT. Translated: CASSLRLGSPLHF.

This clone was recorded a few times. Other DNA sequences within the sample encode an identical CDR3. This chain uses TRBV5-1 with TRBJ1-1; tentative D call: TRBD1 (6 bases). V lost 0 bases and J 2 bases, leaving 8 bases between the germline ends. This CDR3 spans 14 amino acids. CDR1 SGHRS and CDR2 YFSETQ come from the germline V gene. The CDR3 loop is CASSLAGGNTEAFF. In DNA form, the CDR3 reads TGCGCCAGCAGCTTGGCGGGGGGCAACACTGAAGCTTTCTTT.

The gene calls are TRBV14 and TRBJ2-2; maybe TRBD1 (5 bases). CDR1 and CDR2 from the germline V gene are SGHDN and FVKESK. CDR3 length: 13 residues. V lost 2 bases, J lost 5 bases, and 6 bases lay in between. CDR3 sequence (DNA): TGTGCCAGCAGCCAACAGGGAACCGGGGAGCTGTTTTTT. It encodes CASSQQGTGELFF.

V gene TRBV10-1 combines with J gene TRBJ2-5; a possible D gene is TRBD1 (6 bases). CDR3 length: 12 residues. The V end lost 7 bases, the J end lost 6 bases, and 12 bases lay between the germline ends. CDR1 and CDR2 (germline): WNHNN, SYGVQD (reference sequence). CDR3 sequence (DNA): TGCGCCAGCATTGGACAGAGGAAGACCCAGTACTTC. It specifies CASIGQRKTQYF.

The chain links TRBV5-5 to TRBJ2-7; 11 bases are shared with TRBD1. From germline, CDR1 is SGHKS and CDR2 YYEKEE (reference sequence). Unmatched junction bases numbered 3, after V lost 4 bases and J lost 6 bases. The CDR3 runs 13 residues. The CDR3 region is CASSVGQGGEQYF. CDR3 DNA: TGTGCCAGCAGCGTGGGACAGGGGGGCGAGCAGTACTTC.

The rearrangement uses TRBV19 and TRBJ2-7, with 7 bases fitting TRBD1. The CDR3 has 14 amino acids. V dropped 2 bases and J dropped 2; count of bases not matched to a gene: 3. Germline V gene sequence: CDR1 LNHDA, CDR2 SQIVND (reference sequence). The CDR3 loop reads CASSIYRGTYEQYF. For the CDR3, the DNA is TGTGCCAGTAGTATATACAGGGGAACCTACGAGCAGTACTTC.